The source of this TCR beta chain is a study of response to subunit inactivated influenza vaccine. Study findings and constraints: There was a suggestion from the authors that each seasonal influenza vaccination recruits few new T cells.

The CDR3 extends over 15 amino acids. CDR1 is MNHNS and CDR2 is SASEGT in the germline V gene. V gave up 5 bases and J gave up 0 bases, with 10 bases separating them. TCRdb re-called the RT-PCR reads with MiXCR, one entry per CDR3 protein. The sample holds some 500,000 distinct CDR3 sequences, approximately 12% seen once. This clonotype was detected a few times. The antigen is undetermined. The source material was PBMCs from blood, sampled roughly 47 days after vaccination. V gene TRBV6-1 combines with J gene TRBJ2-2, with D perhaps matching TRBD1 (6 bases). This receptor was taken from a middle-aged man who received an inactivated influenza vaccine. The chain's CDR3 is CASSPDRPNTGELFF. CDR3 DNA: TGTGCCAGCAGTCCGGACAGACCGAACACCGGGGAGCTGTTTTTT.